One and the same sample provided the 21 T cell receptor beta chains below, sequenced in a study of technical replicates of blood from a handful of donors. TCRdb's copy holds only in-frame clones and misses some; the assay was immunoSEQ multiplex PCR. The data show some 78,000 clones, 85% to 95% seen once. The sequenced material came from T cells isolated from PBMCs. The receptors shown here come from a human donor in good health.

This rearrangement joins TRBV7-9 to TRBJ2-2, with TRBD1 matching over 8 bases. Germline trimming cut 4 bases from V and 0 bases from J; bases unmatched to any gene: 4. Germline loops: CDR1 SEHNR, CDR2 FQNEAQ (reference sequence). The CDR3 runs to 16 residues. DNA for the CDR3: TGTGCCAGCAGCTCTCCGGGACAGGCGAACACCGGGGAGCTGTTTTTT. This encodes CASSSPGQANTGELFF.

The chain has TRBV6-5 and TRBJ2-2, with 9 bases aligning to TRBD1. Per germline, CDR1 MNHEY and CDR2 SVGAGI. V was pared by 6 bases and J by 2 bases, with 4 bases of the junction left unmatched. The CDR3 spans 15 residues. The CDR3 reads CASRLQGANTGELFF. The CDR3 DNA is TGTGCCAGCAGGTTACAGGGGGCCAACACCGGGGAGCTGTTTTTT.

This clone appeared once. This chain joins TRBV7-8 and TRBJ1-5, with 8 bases fitting TRBD1. Germline values: CDR1 SGHVS, CDR2 FQNEAQ. CDR3 length: 15 residues. The trim removed 1 base at V and 6 bases at J, leaving 5 bases unmatched. CDR3 nucleotides: TGTGCCAGCAGCTTAGTATCGACAGGGGTTCAGCCCCAGCATTTT. It encodes CASSLVSTGVQPQHF.

The CDR3 region has the DNA TGTGCCAGCACCCGTACAGGCGGCCTTACCTACGAGCAGTACTTC. Encoded protein: CASTRTGGLTYEQYF. This sequence joins TRBV4-2 and TRBJ2-7; weak D call: TRBD1 (5 bases). The germline CDR1 and CDR2 sequences are LGHNA and YNFKEQ. The CDR3 contains 15 residues. Trimming took off 7 bases at V and 2 bases at J, with 18 bases between the two ends.

V is TRBV5-1 and J is TRBJ2-4; D unclear. This CDR3 spans 12 amino acids. CDR1 is SGHRS and CDR2 is YFSETQ in the germline V gene. Trimming removed 0 bases from V and 6 bases from J, with 4 bases in between. CDR3 loop: CASSLAGNIQYF. CDR3 in DNA: TGCGCCAGCAGCTTGGCGGGAAACATTCAGTACTTC.

There are a few counts of this clone. The chain recombines TRBV27 with TRBJ2-4; 8 positions match TRBD1. In germline, CDR1 is MNHEY, CDR2 SMNVEV (reference sequence). CDR3 size: 19 residues. Trimming cost V 5 bases and J 1 base; bases outside gene matches: 16. For the CDR3, the DNA is TGTGCCAGCAGTGCCTCAGGGGGCGGGTCGGGAAGGGCCAAAAACATTCAGTACTTC. Translated, it gives CASSASGGGSGRAKNIQYF.

The DNA of the CDR3 is TGTGCCAGCAGCTCTTCAGGGGGATCGAACACCGGGGAGCTGTTTTTT. It translates to CASSSSGGSNTGELFF. The rearrangement joins TRBV7-3 to TRBJ2-2; 7 nucleotides agree with TRBD1. Germline V CDR1 and CDR2: SGHTA, FQGTGA. With 4 bases clipped from V and 0 bases from J, the junction kept 5 bases outside the gene matches. This CDR3 is built from 16 residues.

The chain is built from TRBV18 and TRBJ1-2; tentatively, D is TRBD1 (6 bases). Germline V gene sequence: CDR1 KGHSH, CDR2 LQKENI. The ends were cut back, 4 bases at V and 4 bases at J, with 16 bases in the middle. The CDR3 consists of 15 residues. The CDR3 loop reads CASSRAGQTFYGYTF. The CDR3 region has the DNA TGTGCCAGCTCACGAGCAGGACAGACCTTCTATGGCTACACCTTC. The whole variable domain, remainder taken from reference TRBV18 and TRBJ1-2, is NAGVMQNPRHLVRRRGQEARLRCSPMKGHSHVYWYRQLPEEGLKFMVYLQKENIIDESGMPKERFSAEFPKEGPSILRIQQVVRGDSAAYFCASSRAGQTFYGYTFGSGTRLTVV.

The chain is built from TRBV7-9 and TRBJ1-1; D gene ambiguous. V lost 5 bases, J lost 0 bases, and 13 bases lay in between. Germline values: CDR1 SEHNR, CDR2 FQNEAQ (reference sequence). This CDR3 has 15 amino acids. The chain's CDR3 is CASSVGRGMNTEAFF. CDR3 bases: TGTGCCAGCAGCGTAGGTCGGGGAATGAACACTGAAGCTTTCTTT.

This sequence joins TRBV18 and TRBJ2-5; no clear D gene. The V end lost 4 bases, the J end lost 2 bases, and 5 bases lay between the germline ends. CDR3 length equals 12 residues. Germline CDR1 KGHSH, CDR2 LQKENI. CDR3 sequence: CASSQEQETQYF. Written as DNA, the CDR3 is TGTGCCAGCTCACAGGAGCAAGAGACCCAGTACTTC.

The V and J genes are TRBV5-1 and TRBJ1-2; 9 bases are shared with TRBD1. With V trimmed by 4 bases and J by 6 bases, 16 bases remained unmatched. This CDR3 is built from 17 residues. Germline CDR1 and CDR2: SGHRS and YFSETQ. The chain's CDR3 is CASSPARDRASKDGYTF. CDR3 DNA sequence: TGCGCCAGCAGCCCCGCCCGGGACAGGGCGTCAAAAGATGGCTACACCTTC.

The rearrangement links TRBV5-6 to TRBJ2-3, with TRBD2 identical over 9 bases. Trimming removed 6 bases from V and 2 bases from J; junction bases left unmatched: 10. This CDR3 contains 16 residues. Germline CDR1 and CDR2: SGHDT and YYEEEE. The CDR3 loop is CASNVAPGLATDTQYF. CDR3 coding DNA: TGTGCCAGCAACGTGGCGCCGGGACTAGCCACAGATACGCAGTATTTT.

V usage is TRBV29-1 and J usage is TRBJ1-2; 7 bases align to TRBD1. With 6 bases clipped from V and 6 bases from J, the junction kept 10 bases outside the gene matches. Germline CDR1 reads SQVTM; CDR2 reads ANQGSEA. The CDR3 covers 13 residues. DNA of the CDR3: TGCAGCGTCGTAGACAGGGAGAGTAATGGCTACACCTTC. Translated, it gives CSVVDRESNGYTF.

The rearrangement uses TRBV27 and TRBJ1-1; D gene unclear. In germline, CDR1 is MNHEY, CDR2 SMNVEV (reference sequence). This CDR3 comprises 15 residues. The ends were cut back, 5 bases at V and 4 bases at J, with 17 bases in the middle. The CDR3 sequence: CASSQGVGEGTEAFF. CDR3 nucleotide sequence: TGTGCCAGCAGTCAAGGCGTTGGGGAGGGCACTGAAGCTTTCTTT.

V is TRBV7-9 and J is TRBJ1-4; tentative D call: TRBD1 (5 bases). Germline V gene data show CDR1 as SEHNR and CDR2 as FQNEAQ (reference sequence). The CDR3 runs to 14 residues. V shed 10 bases and J shed 0 bases, with 12 bases lying between them. The DNA for the CDR3 is TGTGCCACCTCGACAGTTGCAACTAATGAAAAACTGTTTTTT. Translating it yields CATSTVATNEKLFF.

The gene calls are TRBV2 and TRBJ2-7; weak D call: TRBD2 (6 bases). The CDR3 runs to 14 residues. Trimming took 8 bases from V and 1 from J, leaving 15 bases between them. CDR1 is SNHLY and CDR2 is FYNNEI in the germline V gene. For the CDR3, the DNA is TGTGCCAGCTCCCAAGAGGCGGGATCCTACGAGCAGTACTTC. Translation gives CASSQEAGSYEQYF.

The V call is TRBV6-6, the J call TRBJ1-4, with 7 nucleotides matching TRBD1. Per the germline V gene, CDR1 is MNHNY and CDR2 is SVGAGI (reference sequence). V was clipped by 6 bases and J by 4 bases; unmatched bases: 8. The CDR3 runs 15 residues. CDR3 residues: CASSLLQGGNEKLFF. The CDR3, as DNA: TGTGCCAGCAGCCTACTTCAGGGGGGTAATGAAAAACTGTTTTTT.

This chain connects TRBV28 to TRBJ1-5; D unclear. CDR1 is MDHEN and CDR2 is SYDVKM in the germline V gene. V was cut by 2 bases and J by 2 bases, with 4 bases left in between. The CDR3 is 13 residues long. CDR3 amino acids: CASSLQGNQPQHF. Written as DNA, the CDR3 is TGTGCCAGCAGTTTACAGGGCAATCAGCCCCAGCATTTT.

V usage is TRBV28 and J usage is TRBJ1-5, with D perhaps TRBD1 (5 bases). The CDR3 runs 16 residues. Germline values: CDR1 MDHEN, CDR2 SYDVKM. V gave up 5 bases and J gave up 6 bases, with 20 bases separating them. The CDR3 region has the DNA TGTGCCAGCAGTCCTTTTACTGTGGGGCCCCCTCAGCCCCAGCATTTT. Residues: CASSPFTVGPPQPQHF.

Only one count was recorded for this clone. This rearrangement joins TRBV5-1 to TRBJ1-4; possibly TRBD1 for D (5 bases). V was clipped by 0 bases and J by 6 bases, with 9 bases between them. This CDR3 region has 14 residues. CDR1 is SGHRS, CDR2 YFSETQ, per germline. CDR3 DNA sequence: TGCGCCAGCAGCTTGGCAGGGACTTATGAAAAACTGTTTTTT. It yields the protein CASSLAGTYEKLFF.

V gene TRBV18 combines with J gene TRBJ1-1; no clear D. This CDR3 contains 14 residues. Trimming left V 2 bases short and J 5 bases short, with 12 bases between. Germline CDR1 is KGHSH and CDR2 is LQKENI. CDR3 residues: CASSPEAGYTEAFF. CDR3 DNA: TGTGCCAGCTCACCAGAGGCTGGGTATACTGAAGCTTTCTTT.